The 12 T cell receptor beta chains below all came from one sample that was sequenced in a study of cytomegalovirus exposure and HLA in healthy donors. The PCR used 60 Vbeta and 13 Jbeta primers. Profiling relied on immunoSEQ multiplex PCR, and the TCRdb table lists in-frame clones only, not all of them. The sample contains 90,000 to 120,000 clones, roughly four fifths of which appear only once. The specimen sequenced was PBMCs. The receptors were sampled from a man aged 18 to 30 in good health and CMV-seronegative.

The CDR3 sequence: CASSDRSVMNTEAFF. CDR3 nucleotide sequence: TGTGCCTCCTCGGACAGGTCCGTCATGAACACTGAAGCTTTCTTT. The chain employs TRBV5-8 and TRBJ1-1, with 7 bases identical to TRBD1. The J segment lost 0 bases and the V segment lost 10 bases, leaving 12 bases of the junction unmatched. The CDR3 runs 15 residues. Germline CDR1 reads SGHTS; CDR2 reads YDEGEE. Full variable domain (missing parts from reference TRBV5-8 and TRBJ1-1): EAGVTQSPTHLIKTRGQQATLRCSPISGHTSVYWYQQALGLGLQFLLWYDEGEERNRGNFPPRFSGRQFPNYSSELNVNALELEDSALYLCASSDRSVMNTEAFFGQGTRLTVV.

This clone was observed at least ten times. V usage is TRBV6-1 and J usage is TRBJ1-1; D uncertain. Trimming shortened V by 3 bases and J by 3 bases, and 8 bases separated the two germline ends. The CDR3 has 13 amino acids. Germline V gene sequence: CDR1 MNHNS, CDR2 SASEGT. The CDR3 is CASSDGVDTEAFF. The CDR3 DNA reads TGTGCCAGCAGTGACGGTGTCGACACTGAAGCTTTCTTT.

The chain links TRBV7-7 to TRBJ2-7, with D possibly TRBD2 on 6 matching bases. The CDR3 runs to 13 residues. V lost 5 bases and J 7 bases, leaving 15 bases between the germline ends. The germline V gene has CDR1 SSHAT and CDR2 FNYEAQ (reference sequence). The CDR3 protein is CASSSSNGGEQYF. The CDR3 DNA follows: TGTGCCAGCAGCAGCTCTAACGGGGGAGAGCAGTACTTC.

The chain joins TRBV11-1 to TRBJ1-4; TRBD1 might be the D (6 bases). This CDR3 is built from 15 residues. V was clipped by 5 bases and J by 0 bases, with 10 bases between them. Germline V CDR1 and CDR2: SGHAT, FQDESV (reference sequence). CDR3 protein: CASSPRTATNEKLFF. CDR3 in DNA: TGTGCCAGCAGCCCCCGGACAGCAACTAATGAAAAACTGTTTTTT.

This chain joins TRBV7-2 and TRBJ2-2, with 12 bases matching TRBD1. V shed 4 bases, J shed 5 bases, and the junction held 11 bases outside the gene matches. Germline V gene data show CDR1 as SGHTA and CDR2 as FQGNSA. The CDR3 sequence is 18 residues long. The CDR3 DNA follows: TGTGCCAGCAGCTCCCGGGACAGGGGGCGAGTAAGGACCGGGGAGCTGTTTTTT. It encodes CASSSRDRGRVRTGELFF. The full variable domain, in which reference TRBV7-2 and TRBJ2-2 provide the parts outside the CDR3, is GAGVSQSPSNKVTEKGKDVELRCDPISGHTALYWYRQSLGQGLEFLIYFQGNSAPDKSGLPSDRFSAERTGGSVSTLTIQRTQQEDSAVYLCASSSRDRGRVRTGELFFGEGSRLTVL.

The CDR3 region has the DNA TGTGCCAGCTCACCAAAGGCAGGGTGGAATTCACCCCTCCACTTT. The encoded protein is CASSPKAGWNSPLHF. The V and J genes are TRBV18 and TRBJ1-6, with a possible D match to TRBD1 (5 bases). Trimming stripped 2 bases from V and 7 bases from J, with 12 bases between. CDR1 and CDR2 (germline): KGHSH, LQKENI. The CDR3 runs 15 residues.

The V gene is TRBV13, the J gene TRBJ2-3; TRBD1 matches 7 bases. This CDR3 contains 15 residues. Germline trimming cut 5 bases from V and 2 bases from J; bases unmatched to any gene: 7. The germline V gene encodes CDR1 PRHDT and CDR2 FYEKMQ (reference sequence). The DNA of the CDR3 is TGTGCCAGCAGCCAGCGACAGGGATACACAGATACGCAGTATTTT. Amino acid sequence: CASSQRQGYTDTQYF.

V is TRBV25-1 and J is TRBJ1-5; D is ambiguous. CDR1 is MGHDK, CDR2 SYGVNS, per germline. CDR3 length: 14 residues. Trimming took off 4 bases at V and 3 bases at J, with 10 bases between the two ends. The CDR3 nucleotides are TGTGCCAGCAGTGGACGGGATTTCAATCAGCCCCAGCATTTT. It encodes CASSGRDFNQPQHF.

This clone occurred a few times. The J gene is TRBJ1-4, the V gene TRBV4-2; D may be TRBD1 (5 bases). This CDR3 is built from 14 residues. CDR1 is LGHNA, CDR2 YNFKEQ, per germline. V shed 4 bases and J shed 7 bases, with 13 bases lying between them. CDR3 DNA: TGTGCCAGCAGCCGGACTCTGGGGGGTGAAAAACTGTTTTTT. It yields the protein CASSRTLGGEKLFF.

The V call is TRBV5-6, the J call TRBJ2-2; no clear D gene. CDR1 is SGHDT and CDR2 is YYEEEE in the germline V gene. The CDR3 sequence is 14 residues long. Trimming took 0 bases from V and 1 from J, leaving 4 bases between them. CDR3 nucleotide sequence: TGTGCCAGCAGCTTGGGAGGGAACACCGGGGAGCTGTTTTTT. Protein product: CASSLGGNTGELFF.

This chain uses TRBV11-2 with TRBJ2-7; no definite D call. The CDR3 is 11 residues long. V shed 2 bases and J shed 4 bases, with 3 bases lying between them. In germline, CDR1 is SGHAT, CDR2 FQNNGV. The chain's CDR3 is CASSLQYEQYF. In DNA form, the CDR3 reads TGTGCCAGCAGCTTACAATACGAGCAGTACTTC.

V is TRBV5-1 and J is TRBJ2-1, with TRBD1 identical over 7 bases. V was clipped by 3 bases and J by 5 bases; unmatched bases: 11. The CDR3 consists of 16 residues. CDR1 SGHRS and CDR2 YFSETQ come from the germline V gene. DNA for the CDR3: TGCGCCAGCAGCTCCCGGGACAGAATACGTAACAATGAGCAGTTCTTC. It yields the protein CASSSRDRIRNNEQFF.